These T cell receptor beta chains were read from a single sample in a study of blood T cell repertoires in COVID-19. Assay used: immunoSEQ multiplex PCR; TCRdb lists only in-frame clones, some missing. The sample lists a few hundred thousand clones, about 80% seen once, with 2.5% to 4% in the top ten. The sample comprised peripheral blood. The receptors shown here come from a woman at least 80 years old with acute or convalescent COVID-19. The CDR3 runs from the conserved cysteine through the conserved F or W. D genes are given only for firm matches. Size is stated for part of the rows, as once, few or many counts, or as a class when the clone is expanded.

.	.	TRBV12-3/TRBV12-4	TRBJ1-2	TGTGCCAGCAGTTCTGTCCCTTACTATGGCTACACCTTC	CASSSVPYYGYTF
.	TRBD1	TRBV7-9	TRBJ1-2	TGTGCCAGCAGCCCATCGGGACAGCCTGTAGGTGGCTACACCTTC	CASSPSGQPVGGYTF
.	.	TRBV5-1	TRBJ1-5	TGCGCCAGCAGCTTGGACGGCGGGAGCAATCAGCCCCAGCATTTT	CASSLDGGSNQPQHF
.	.	TRBV7-8	TRBJ1-6	TGTGCCAGCAGCTTAGGTCTCCCTGGTGCATCTCGGGGATTTAATTCACCCCTCCACTTT	CASSLGLPGASRGFNSPLHF
.	TRBD1	TRBV5-1	TRBJ2-7	TGCGCCAGCAGCTCCGGACAGGGGGGGATACACTCCTACGAGCAGTACTTC	CASSSGQGGIHSYEQYF
once	TRBD1	TRBV30	TRBJ1-1	TGTGCCTGGAGTAGCCGGGACAGGGGGGAAAACACTGAAGCTTTCTTT	CAWSSRDRGENTEAFF
.	TRBD2	TRBV5-1	TRBJ2-1	TGCGCCAGCACCCCCCAGACTAGCGGGAGCTACAATGAGCAGTTCTTC	CASTPQTSGSYNEQFF
.	TRBD2	TRBV27	TRBJ2-4	TGTGCCAGCAGTCCCGGATACTTTAGCGGGAGGGCCGAAAACATTCAGTACTTC	CASSPGYFSGRAENIQYF
.	TRBD2	TRBV5-1	TRBJ2-2	TGCGCCAGCAGCTCCCTGATACTAGCGGGAGGGGCCGGGGAGCTGTTTTTT	CASSSLILAGGAGELFF
.	.	TRBV6-5	TRBJ2-1	TGTGCCAGCAGCTTACTAGCCGGGTGGGGTGAGCAGTTCTTC	CASSLLAGWGEQFF
.	TRBD1	TRBV6-5	TRBJ1-5	TGTGTCAGCAGTCCCGAGGGACAGGGCCAGCCCCAGCATTTT	CVSSPEGQGQPQHF
.	TRBD1	TRBV10-3	TRBJ2-2	TGTGCCATCAGTTACGCGGGACAGGGGAGATCGGCCGGGGAGCTGTTTTTT	CAISYAGQGRSAGELFF
.	.	TRBV6-1	TRBJ2-6	TGTGCCAGCAGTGATTCGGGAGATATTACCTCTGGGGCCAACGTCCTGACTTTC	CASSDSGDITSGANVLTF
.	.	TRBV7-2	TRBJ2-3	TGTGCCAGCAGCTTAGCACAGGGCACAGATACGCAGTATTTT	CASSLAQGTDTQYF
.	.	TRBV7-8	TRBJ1-4	TGTGCCAGCAGCAACCTCCGTCAGGCTAATGAAAAACTGTTTTTT	CASSNLRQANEKLFF
once	.	TRBV2	TRBJ2-5	TGTGCCAGCATTGGACTACCGGGGGAGACCCAGTACTTC	CASIGLPGETQYF
.	.	TRBV6-2/TRBV6-3	TRBJ2-4	TGTGCCAGCAGCGTCCCGGGACAAGAAAACATTCAGTACTTC	CASSVPGQENIQYF
few	.	TRBV3-1/TRBV3-2	TRBJ1-5	TGTGCCAGCAGCCAAGGTCAAGGGGGTGTAGGCAATCAGCCCCAGCATTTT	CASSQGQGGVGNQPQHF
.	.	TRBV18	TRBJ1-1	TGTGCCAGCTCACCAAACATTATCACGAACACTGAAGCTTTCTTT	CASSPNIITNTEAFF
.	TRBD1	TRBV18	TRBJ2-1	TGTGCCAGCTCATACTTCGGGACAGGGGGCTACAATGAGCAGTTCTTC	CASSYFGTGGYNEQFF
few	.	TRBV15	TRBJ1-4	TGTGCCACCAGCAGGGACACTAAGGAAAAACTGTTTTTT	CATSRDTKEKLFF
.	.	TRBV11-2	TRBJ2-7	TGTGCCAGCAGTCCGGGGGGCATGGTCTACGAGCAGTACTTC	CASSPGGMVYEQYF
.	.	TRBV30	TRBJ1-5	TGTGCCTGGAGTGTATCGGCGGGTGGAAAGCCCCAGCATTTT	CAWSVSAGGKPQHF
few	.	TRBV7-3	TRBJ2-3	TGTGCCAGCAGCCCCAACACAGATACGCAGTATTTT	CASSPNTDTQYF
.	TRBD2	TRBV10-3	TRBJ2-7	TGTGCCATCAGTGAATCGACTAGCGGGACGCCCTACGAGCAGTACTTC	CAISESTSGTPYEQYF
.	.	TRBV5-1	TRBJ1-2	TGCGCCAGCAGAACGAGCGGGGGCGGCTTCAATGGCTACACCTTC	CASRTSGGGFNGYTF
few	.	TRBV18	TRBJ1-1	TGTGCCAGCTCACCCAGGGATTCCTACACTGAAGCTTTCTTT	CASSPRDSYTEAFF
.	.	TRBV3-1/TRBV3-2	TRBJ1-1	TGTGCCAGCAGCCAACTACAGCCGAACACTGAAGCTTTCTTT	CASSQLQPNTEAFF
.	TRBD2	TRBV2	TRBJ2-3	TGTGCCAGCAGAGATCCGGGACTAGGGGTAATCACAGATACGCAGTATTTT	CASRDPGLGVITDTQYF
few	.	TRBV5-1	TRBJ1-3	TGCGCCAGCAGCTTCACCGGGACAAACTCTGGAAACACCATATATTTT	CASSFTGTNSGNTIYF
.	TRBD1	TRBV2	TRBJ1-6	TGTGCCAGCATTGAGGGGGCGCTGGGTTCACCCCTCCACTTT	CASIEGALGSPLHF
once	.	TRBV5-1	TRBJ2-7	TGCGCCAGCAGGGGAGGGCAGGGGTTCGACGAGCAGTACTTC	CASRGGQGFDEQYF
.	.	TRBV6-5	TRBJ1-6	TGTGCCAGCAGTTACTCCCGGGGGGGGTATAATTCACCCCTCCACTTT	CASSYSRGGYNSPLHF
.	.	TRBV4-1	TRBJ2-2	TGCGCCAGCAGCCATCGCAGGGAAGGGTTTTACAGCGGGGAGCTGTTTTTT	CASSHRREGFYSGELFF
.	.	TRBV12-5	TRBJ2-1	TGTGCTAGTGGTTTGGTACAGGGTTCATACAATGAGCAGTTCTTC	CASGLVQGSYNEQFF
.	TRBD1	TRBV10-3	TRBJ1-3	TGTGCCATCAGCCGAGGACAGGGGACCTCTGGAAACACCATATATTTT	CAISRGQGTSGNTIYF
.	TRBD1	TRBV11-1	TRBJ1-1	TGTGCCAGCAGCCAAACAGGGGGAGGGAACACTGAAGCTTTCTTT	CASSQTGGGNTEAFF
.	.	TRBV2	TRBJ1-4	TGTGCCAGCGGACGAGCAGGGACAACTAATGAAAAACTGTTTTTT	CASGRAGTTNEKLFF
few	.	TRBV7-2	TRBJ1-6	TGTGCCAGCAGTTTCGACAGCTATAATTCACCCCTCCACTTT	CASSFDSYNSPLHF
.	.	TRBV3-1/TRBV3-2	TRBJ2-5	TGTGCCAGCGAGGGAGTAGAGACCCAGTACTTC	CASEGVETQYF
.	TRBD2	TRBV30	TRBJ2-5	TGTGCCTGGAGTGTCGGCGGGAGTGGAGAGACCCAGTACTTC	CAWSVGGSGETQYF
once	TRBD2	TRBV10-2	TRBJ2-7	TGCGCCAGCAGTGGGACTAGCGGGGCCTACGAGCAGTACTTC	CASSGTSGAYEQYF
few	.	TRBV3-1/TRBV3-2	TRBJ1-5	TGTGCCAGCAGCCAGTGGGGGGGAGGCCAGCCCCAGCATTTT	CASSQWGGGQPQHF
.	.	TRBV29-1	TRBJ2-1	TGCAGCGTCCAAAGGATAACTGGGGCGGAGCAGTTCTTC	CSVQRITGAEQFF
.	.	TRBV19	TRBJ1-2	TGTGCCAGTAGTATGTCCGGCCCGCGGGCGGGCTATGGCTACACCTTC	CASSMSGPRAGYGYTF
once	TRBD2	TRBV7-2	TRBJ2-3	TGTGCCAGCAGTTCCGGACTAGCGACAGATACGCAGTATTTT	CASSSGLATDTQYF
.	TRBD1	TRBV5-1	TRBJ1-4	TGCGCCAGCAGCCTCCAGGGACAGTGGAATGAAAAACTGTTTTTT	CASSLQGQWNEKLFF
.	TRBD1	TRBV20-1	TRBJ1-2	TGCAGTGCTAGTGCGACAGGGGGCGATGCGTATGGCTACACCTTC	CSASATGGDAYGYTF
few	TRBD1	TRBV29-1	TRBJ1-2	TGCAGCGTTGACAGGGGGTACTATGGCTACACCTTC	CSVDRGYYGYTF
.	.	TRBV7-2	TRBJ2-7	TGTGCCAGCAGCTTAGTACAGGGTGGAGAGCAGTACTTC	CASSLVQGGEQYF
few	.	TRBV30	TRBJ1-1	TGTGCCTGGAGTGGTGGGGAAACAGGGCATAACACTGAAGCTTTCTTT	CAWSGGETGHNTEAFF
.	.	TRBV21-1	TRBJ2-4	TGTGCCAGCAGCATGGGCACCTTAGCCAAAAACATTCAGTACTTC	CASSMGTLAKNIQYF
.	TRBD2	TRBV19	TRBJ2-1	TGTGCCAGTAGTAAGGGACTAGCGGGAGGGGAGGATGAGCAGTTCTTC	CASSKGLAGGEDEQFF
once	.	TRBV5-1	TRBJ1-1	TGCGCCAGCAGCTTCCAGGGCCGAACCACTGAAGCTTTCTTT	CASSFQGRTTEAFF
.	.	TRBV29-1	TRBJ1-2	TGCAGCGTTGCTTCGACGGGGAACTATGGCTACACCTTC	CSVASTGNYGYTF
.	.	TRBV6-5	TRBJ1-3	TGTGCCAGCAGTTACTCGAGAGGCGTTGGTGGAAACACCATATATTTT	CASSYSRGVGGNTIYF
.	.	TRBV4-1	TRBJ2-7	TGCGCCAGCAGCCTGGCGGGCTCACCAGGACTCGCCCCCTACGAGCAGTACTTC	CASSLAGSPGLAPYEQYF
few	TRBD1	TRBV27	TRBJ1-2	TGTGCCAGCAGTTTATTCCGGACAGGGGGGCTTGGTGGCTACACCTTC	CASSLFRTGGLGGYTF
.	TRBD1	TRBV19	TRBJ1-1	TGTGCCAGTTCCCGGGACAGGGACACTGAAGCTTTCTTT	CASSRDRDTEAFF
.	.	TRBV2	TRBJ2-5	TGTGCCAGCAGTGATCCAAGCCGGGACAAACAAGAGACCCAGTACTTC	CASSDPSRDKQETQYF